The rows below give T cell receptor beta chains drawn from one sample of a study of shared clonotypes between healthy human individuals. Here immunoSEQ multiplex PCR was the method, and the copy in TCRdb shows in-frame clones only, minus some. The sample holds fewer than 600,000 clones, approximately 79% seen once. The sequenced material came from PBMCs. These receptors all come from a woman in her forties in good health. Some clones in this sample may be carry-over from other donors' samples. Each CDR3 is given with its conserved first and last residue. Clone size is stated in some rows and not others, as once, few, many or a class when expanded.

TRBJ1-1 TRBV6-5 - CASSYHGVSAEAFF
TRBJ2-7 TRBV6-5 once CASSTDRGRSEQYF
TRBJ2-7 TRBV5-1 - CASSYGLNYEQYF
TRBJ1-5 TRBV7-9 - CASSLDGTLPNQPQHF
TRBJ2-5 TRBV28 - CASRPGAEETQYF
TRBJ2-2 TRBV28 once CASSYTLGSRVSGELFF
TRBJ2-7 TRBV30 - CAWSPGTGATEQYF
TRBJ1-4 TRBV9 - CASSVESTGEGEKLFF
TRBJ2-7 TRBV28 - CASTQHGASEQYF
TRBJ1-5 TRBV28 - CASSLISGDNQPQHF
TRBJ2-2 TRBV6-4 - CASSDLESGELFF
TRBJ1-2 TRBV5-1 few CASSSDGTGQGYTF
TRBJ2-1 TRBV19 once CASSQGTSGRALGEQFF
TRBJ1-1 TRBV4-3 - CASSLRDTNTEAFF
TRBJ2-7 TRBV7-2 once CASSSPGLAVSQYEQYF
TRBJ1-5 TRBV7-3 - CASSPSPNQPQHF
TRBJ1-1 TRBV7-9 - CASSRQLINTEAFF
TRBJ2-5 TRBV6-5 - CASSSMTGPKTQYF